A single sample gave rise to the 26 T cell receptor beta chains below, sequenced in a study of blood T cell repertoires in COVID-19. Generated by immunoSEQ multiplex PCR, the TCRdb table keeps only in-frame clones and is missing some. The sample includes fewer than 500,000 clones, around 87% seen only once; the top ten take 0.95% to 1%. The specimen was PBMCs or T cells enriched from blood (not recorded which). These receptors originate from a woman aged 30 to 39 with acute COVID-19.

V usage is TRBV5-1 and J usage is TRBJ2-7; TRBD1 aligns across 9 bases. Losses at the gene ends were 5 bases for V and 6 bases for J; bases not matched to a gene: 3. The CDR3 sequence is 12 residues long. Germline V lookup: CDR1 SGHRS, CDR2 YFSETQ. For the CDR3, the DNA is TGCGCCAGCAGAGGACAGGGGTTCGAGCAGTACTTC. As protein: CASRGQGFEQYF.

The V gene is TRBV9, the J gene TRBJ1-1; D gene unclear. V lost 4 bases and J 5 bases, leaving 21 bases between the germline ends. The CDR3 is made up of 16 amino acids. Germline CDR1 is SGDLS and CDR2 is YYNGEE. CDR3 nucleotides: TGTGCCAGCAGCCCCTCCGGTTGGGGAGGTCGGACTGAAGCTTTCTTT. Encoded protein: CASSPSGWGGRTEAFF.

This rearrangement joins TRBV10-3 to TRBJ1-6, with D perhaps matching TRBD1 (6 bases). Germline CDR1 is ENHRY and CDR2 is SYGVKD. Trimming shortened V by 0 bases and J by 5 bases, and 17 bases separated the two germline ends. This CDR3 region has 18 residues. CDR3 in amino acids: CAISESVPGATNNSPLHF. As DNA, the CDR3 is TGTGCCATCAGTGAGTCAGTCCCAGGGGCCACAAATAATTCACCCCTCCACTTT.

The CDR3 DNA is TGTGCCAGCAGTTTAAAGACTAGCGGCCCCTACGAGCAGTACTTC. Its translation: CASSLKTSGPYEQYF. J is TRBJ2-7 and V is TRBV27; 9 bases are a match to TRBD2. The CDR3 is made up of 15 amino acids. J gave up 2 bases and V 2 bases, and 4 bases lay outside the gene matches. Germline lookup yields CDR1 MNHEY and CDR2 SMNVEV (reference sequence).

This clone showed up just a few times. This rearrangement joins TRBV6-5 to TRBJ2-5, with 8 bases aligning to TRBD1. The germline V gene has CDR1 MNHEY and CDR2 SVGAGI. This CDR3 comprises 13 residues. V shed 6 bases, J shed 3 bases, and the junction held 3 bases outside the gene matches. The CDR3 spells CASSRTGKETQYF. In DNA form, the CDR3 reads TGTGCCAGCAGCCGGACAGGGAAAGAGACCCAGTACTTC.

This chain joins TRBV24-1 and TRBJ2-1; 9 bases map to TRBD1. The J segment lost 13 bases and the V segment lost 8 bases, leaving 8 bases of the junction unmatched. The CDR3 spans 12 residues. CDR1 and CDR2 from the germline V gene are KGHDR and SFDVKD. Written as DNA, the CDR3 is TGTGCCACCACCTCAGGGACAGGGAAACAGTTCTTC. It specifies CATTSGTGKQFF.

The chain joins TRBV9 to TRBJ1-3; weak D call: TRBD1 (6 bases). The CDR3 consists of 15 residues. V was trimmed by 3 bases and J by 4 bases, leaving 14 bases between them. Per germline, CDR1 SGDLS and CDR2 YYNGEE. The CDR3 region is CASSDYRDIGNTIYF. Here the CDR3 DNA reads TGTGCCAGCAGCGATTACCGGGACATCGGAAACACCATATATTTT.

V is TRBV6-4 and J is TRBJ1-5; the D is unclear. The CDR3 contains 14 residues. V gave up 3 bases and J gave up 0 bases, with 6 bases separating them. The germline V gene has CDR1 MRHNA and CDR2 SNTAGT. The CDR3 sequence: CASSEQYSNQPQHF. The CDR3 coding sequence is TGTGCCAGCAGTGAGCAGTATAGCAATCAGCCCCAGCATTTT.

This chain links TRBV6-5 with TRBJ1-1; tentative D call: TRBD1 (6 bases). The CDR3 runs 14 residues. CDR1 and CDR2 (germline): MNHEY, SVGAGI. Trimming removed 7 bases from V and 0 bases from J, with 12 bases in between. This CDR3 reads CASKPGQMNTEAFF. The CDR3 region has the DNA TGTGCCAGCAAACCTGGACAGATGAACACTGAAGCTTTCTTT.

The chain uses TRBV6-5 and TRBJ1-3; the D gene is possibly TRBD1 (6 bases). Germline CDR1 is MNHEY and CDR2 is SVGAGI. Trimming removed 8 bases from V and 1 base from J, with 9 bases in between. CDR3 size: 13 residues. The CDR3 DNA sequence: TGTGCCAGCGCCACAGGGTCTGGAAACACCATATATTTT. As protein: CASATGSGNTIYF.

The chain carries TRBV4-2 and TRBJ2-3, with TRBD2 matching over 7 bases. From germline, CDR1 is LGHNA and CDR2 YNFKEQ. This CDR3 is 18 amino acids long. V trimming: 0 bases; J trimming: 3 bases; junction bases outside the gene matches: 12. CDR3 bases: TGTGCCAGCAGCCAAGATATTGGCGGGGAGGGAGGAACAGATACGCAGTATTTT. Its translation is CASSQDIGGEGGTDTQYF.

V gene TRBV6-1 combines with J gene TRBJ2-7; tentative D call: TRBD2 (6 bases). The CDR3 runs to 18 residues. V shed 4 bases and J shed 4 bases, with 26 bases lying between them. Germline V CDR1 and CDR2: MNHNS, SASEGT. CDR3 sequence: CASSGVAMVRGDLYEQYF. The CDR3 DNA reads as TGTGCCAGCAGTGGGGTAGCTATGGTGCGCGGGGATCTTTACGAGCAGTACTTC.

This chain connects TRBV19 to TRBJ1-2; no clear D. V was clipped by 9 bases and J by 0 bases, with 8 bases between them. CDR1 and CDR2 from the germline V gene are LNHDA and SQIVND (reference sequence). The CDR3 covers 12 residues. This CDR3 is CASSASNYGYTF. Here the CDR3 DNA reads TGTGCCAGCAGTGCGTCTAACTATGGCTACACCTTC.

The gene calls are TRBV4-1 and TRBJ2-1; possibly TRBD2 for D (6 bases). This CDR3 region has 16 residues. V dropped 1 base and J dropped 9 bases, with 19 bases sitting between them. Germline assignment: CDR1 MGHRA and CDR2 YSYEKL. The CDR3 DNA is TGCGCCAGCAGCCAAGGGGACTCCTCCGGGTATGGTGAGCAGTTCTTC. Amino acid sequence: CASSQGDSSGYGEQFF.

V gene TRBV18 combines with J gene TRBJ1-1; D possibly corresponds to TRBD1 (6 bases). The V gene lost 4 bases and the J gene lost 5 bases, with 11 bases spanning the gap. There are 13 residues in the CDR3. Per the germline V gene, CDR1 is KGHSH and CDR2 is LQKENI. CDR3 amino acids: CASSLQGLTEAFF. The CDR3 DNA is TGTGCCAGCTCACTTCAGGGGTTGACTGAAGCTTTCTTT.

The chain is built from TRBV5-4 and TRBJ2-1; 14 bases are shared with TRBD2. V lost 2 bases to trimming and J lost 10 bases; unmatched junction nucleotides: 5. The CDR3 length is 15 residues. The germline V gene encodes CDR1 SGHNT and CDR2 YYREEE (reference sequence). This chain's CDR3 is CASSLLGLAGEEQFF. CDR3 DNA sequence: TGTGCCAGCAGCTTATTGGGACTAGCGGGGGAAGAGCAGTTCTTC.

V is TRBV29-1 and J is TRBJ2-2; D possibly corresponds to TRBD1 (8 bases). V lost 2 bases and J lost 4, with 17 bases in between. The CDR3 has 16 amino acids. Germline assignment: CDR1 SQVTM and CDR2 ANQGSEA. The chain's CDR3 is CSVESVQGGSTGELFF. CDR3 nucleotides: TGCAGCGTTGAATCCGTACAGGGGGGGAGCACCGGGGAGCTGTTTTTT.

V and J are TRBV7-6 and TRBJ2-1; TRBD1 matches 9 bases. The CDR3 has 19 residues. V was clipped by 5 bases and J by 2 bases; unmatched bases: 16. CDR1 SGHVS and CDR2 FNYEAQ come from the germline V gene. CDR3 bases: TGTGCCAGCAGCCCCCGGGACAGGGACATTCCCAGTACCTACAATGAGCAGTTCTTC. Translating it yields CASSPRDRDIPSTYNEQFF.

The V call is TRBV28, the J call TRBJ1-2; tentative D call: TRBD1 (6 bases). V was pared by 3 bases and J by 7 bases, with 15 bases between. Germline CDR1 MDHEN, CDR2 SYDVKM. The length of the CDR3 is 14 residues. The CDR3 DNA reads TGTGCCAGCAGTTTTTCACCCGACAGGAGTGGCTACACCTTC. Translated: CASSFSPDRSGYTF.

This chain connects TRBV10-3 to TRBJ1-2; D is possibly TRBD1 (5 bases). V was pared by 3 bases and J by 7 bases, with 18 bases between. There are 15 residues in the CDR3. The germline gives CDR1 ENHRY, CDR2 SYGVKD. The CDR3 sequence: CAISDISAPGFGYTF. As DNA, the CDR3 is TGTGCCATCAGTGACATTAGTGCCCCAGGGTTTGGCTACACCTTC.

The gene calls are TRBV19 and TRBJ1-6, with D unresolved. Between the trimmed V and J ends, which lost 7 bases and 10 bases, there was a span of 17 bases. CDR1 and CDR2 (germline): LNHDA, SQIVND (reference sequence). The CDR3 runs to 14 residues. In DNA form, the CDR3 reads TGTGCCAGTACCTACCGGGCCGAGGGCTCACCCCTCCACTTT. Translating gives CASTYRAEGSPLHF. The full variable domain, rest sourced from reference TRBV19 and TRBJ1-6, is DGGITQSPKYLFRKEGQNVTLSCEQNLNHDAMYWYRQDPGQGLRLIYYSQIVNDFQKGDIAEGYSVSREKKESFPLTVTSAQKNPTAFYLCASTYRAEGSPLHFGNGTRLTVT.

The chain has TRBV11-3 and TRBJ2-5; D call uncertain. Looked up from germline, CDR1 is SGHNT and CDR2 is YENEEA. This CDR3 region has 14 residues. The V and J ends lost 1 base and 0 bases respectively, with 6 bases between them. The CDR3 here is CASSLGPYQETQYF. CDR3 nucleotide sequence: TGTGCCAGCAGCTTAGGTCCCTACCAAGAGACCCAGTACTTC.

The rearrangement joins TRBV19 to TRBJ2-3; D perhaps matches TRBD1 (6 bases). Germline V gene data show CDR1 as LNHDA and CDR2 as SQIVND (reference sequence). The CDR3 covers 10 residues. The CDR3 region is CATGMDTQYF. CDR3 in DNA: TGTGCTACAGGGATGGATACGCAGTATTTT.

The chain links TRBV7-3 to TRBJ2-1; the match to TRBD2 covers 8 bases. V shed 5 bases, J shed 1 base, and the junction held 7 bases outside the gene matches. The CDR3 is 16 amino acids. Germline CDR1 SGHTA, CDR2 FQGTGA. As DNA, the CDR3 is TGTGCCAGCAGCAGGTCCGGGACTAGATCCTACAATGAGCAGTTCTTC. Protein: CASSRSGTRSYNEQFF.

The chain joins TRBV5-1 to TRBJ2-7; TRBD1 matches 8 bases. In germline, CDR1 is SGHRS, CDR2 YFSETQ. After removal of 0 bases from V and 3 bases from J, the junction contained 5 bases not matched to a gene. The length of the CDR3 is 15 residues. CDR3: CASSLEGQVVYEQYF. The DNA of the CDR3 is TGCGCCAGCAGCTTGGAGGGACAGGTGGTCTACGAGCAGTACTTC. Supplemented by reference TRBV5-1 and TRBJ2-7, the full variable domain reads KAGVTQTPRYLIKTRGQQVTLSCSPISGHRSVSWYQQTPGQGLQFLFEYFSETQRNKGNFPGRFSGRQFSNSRSEMNVSTLELGDSALYLCASSLEGQVVYEQYFGPGTRLTVT.

The V gene is TRBV28, the J gene TRBJ2-5, with 8 positions matching TRBD2. Per germline, CDR1 MDHEN and CDR2 SYDVKM. Trimming removed 5 bases from V and 2 bases from J; junction bases left unmatched: 7. There are 15 residues in the CDR3. The CDR3, as DNA: TGTGCCAGCAGTACCCGGGGGGGGTCACAAGAGACCCAGTACTTC. Encoded protein: CASSTRGGSQETQYF.